The following is a TCR beta chain sequence with its context. The antigen is unknown. This sample is drawn from a study of T cell responses to AZD1222 COVID-19 vaccine. Across the study: Pooled samples include second doses given at about 4 or 12 weeks.

The protocol was immunoSEQ multiplex PCR, while the TCRdb copy is restricted to in-frame clones and leaves out a portion. The sample yields fewer than 150,000 clones, around 86% seen once. CDR1 is MNHEY and CDR2 is SVGAGI in the germline V gene. The CDR3 sequence is 11 residues long. Between the trimmed V and J ends, which lost 6 bases and 2 bases, there was a span of 5 bases. Study results and limitations: Baseline seropositives among AZD1222 recipients totaled only six or seven. Sampled repertoires all dated from after the peak T cell response. Unmutated regions of variants are reportedly targeted by nearly half of spike-specific TCRs.

The source material was peripheral blood, sampled on day 0 of AZD1222 vaccination. J is TRBJ2-7 and V is TRBV6-5; D may be TRBD2 (5 bases). The source is an adult in good health. CDR3 sequence reads: CASRTTYEQYF. The DNA for the CDR3 is TGTGCCAGCAGGACTACCTACGAGCAGTACTTC.